This is a list of T cell receptor beta chains from one sample in a study of blood T cell repertoires in COVID-19. TCRdb keeps only in-frame clones here, not all; method: immunoSEQ multiplex PCR. This table holds about 230,000 clones, roughly 81% found once. Material for sequencing was peripheral blood. These receptors originate from a man in his forties with acute or convalescent COVID-19. Both conserved end residues are part of each CDR3. D genes are given only for firm matches. The size of a clone is reported for some rows only, either as once, few or many, or as a class for expanded clones.

v_call	d_call	clone_size	j_call	cdr3_aa	cdr3_nt
TRBV21-1	.	.	TRBJ2-2	CASSNKTGPLHTGELFF	TGTGCCAGCAGCAATAAGACAGGGCCACTCCATACCGGGGAGCTGTTTTTT
TRBV4-1	.	.	TRBJ2-6	CASSPTSPGANVLTF	TGCGCCAGCAGCCCGACTAGTCCCGGGGCCAACGTCCTGACTTTC
TRBV2	TRBD1	.	TRBJ2-2	CASSAQGQGVTGELFF	TGTGCCAGCAGTGCTCAGGGACAGGGGGTCACCGGGGAGCTGTTTTTT
TRBV19	TRBD1	.	TRBJ2-1	CASLKQGPGSYNEQFF	TGTGCCAGTCTTAAACAGGGGCCTGGCTCCTACAATGAGCAGTTCTTC
TRBV28	.	.	TRBJ2-7	CASSFGGASSYEQYF	TGTGCCAGCAGTTTTGGGGGGGCGAGCTCCTACGAGCAGTACTTC
TRBV6-5	.	.	TRBJ1-2	CASNPTGEVGYTF	TGTGCCAGCAATCCGACCGGGGAGGTGGGCTACACCTTC
TRBV24-1	.	.	TRBJ2-3	CATSDPVAGTDTQYF	TGTGCCACCAGTGATCCGGTGGCGGGCACAGATACGCAGTATTTT
TRBV6-5	.	few	TRBJ1-1	CASSYQGLGTEAFF	TGTGCCAGCAGTTATCAGGGGTTGGGCACTGAAGCTTTCTTT
TRBV2	TRBD1	.	TRBJ1-5	CASWEGQGTNQPQHF	TGTGCCAGCTGGGAAGGACAGGGGACGAATCAGCCCCAGCATTTT
TRBV18	.	.	TRBJ1-5	CASSPATGGNQPQHF	TGTGCCAGCTCGCCCGCTACGGGGGGCAATCAGCCCCAGCATTTT
TRBV29-1	.	.	TRBJ2-2	CSVRQPLTGELFF	TGCAGCGTGCGACAGCCTTTAACCGGGGAGCTGTTTTTT
TRBV12-3/TRBV12-4	TRBD1	.	TRBJ1-2	CASSPDRAGYTF	TGTGCCAGCAGTCCCGACAGGGCGGGCTACACCTTC